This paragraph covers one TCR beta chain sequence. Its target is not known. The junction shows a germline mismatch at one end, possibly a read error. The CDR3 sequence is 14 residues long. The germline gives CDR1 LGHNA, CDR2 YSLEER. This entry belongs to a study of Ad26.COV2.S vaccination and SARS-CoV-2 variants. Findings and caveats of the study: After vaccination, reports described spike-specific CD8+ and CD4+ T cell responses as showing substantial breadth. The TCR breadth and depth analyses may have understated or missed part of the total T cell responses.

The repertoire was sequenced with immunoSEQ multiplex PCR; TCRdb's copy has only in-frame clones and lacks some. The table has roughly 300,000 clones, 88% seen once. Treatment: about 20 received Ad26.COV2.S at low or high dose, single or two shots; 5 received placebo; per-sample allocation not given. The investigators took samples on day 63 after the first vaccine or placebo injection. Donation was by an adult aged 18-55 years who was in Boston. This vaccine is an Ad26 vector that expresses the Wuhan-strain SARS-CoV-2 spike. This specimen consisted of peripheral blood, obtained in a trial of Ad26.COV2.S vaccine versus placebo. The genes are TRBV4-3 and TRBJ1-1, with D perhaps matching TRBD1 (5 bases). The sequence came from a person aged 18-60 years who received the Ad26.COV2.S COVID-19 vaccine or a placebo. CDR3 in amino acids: CASSQVTVNTEAFF. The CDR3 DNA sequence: TGCGCCAGCAGCCAGGTGACAGTGAATACTGAAGCTTTCTTT.